Below, one T cell receptor beta chain is given with its context. This record belongs to a study of cytotoxic CD8 clonotypes in ibrutinib-treated CLL. Study details: A mean of about 240,000 productive templates and just under 95,000 productive rearrangements was obtained per sample.

Germline lookup yields CDR1 MNHNY and CDR2 SVGAGI (reference sequence). Trimming cost V 5 bases and J 0 bases, with 13 bases left between them. This CDR3 is built from 15 residues. TCRdb's copy holds only in-frame clones and misses some; the assay was immunoSEQ multiplex PCR. The data show about 300,000 clones, with roughly four fifths seen just once and around 5.3% held by the top ten. The chain uses TRBV6-6 and TRBJ1-2; tentative D call: TRBD1 (6 bases). The source material was PBMCs, sampled at disease progression, from a patient treated with ibrutinib. This sequence originates from a human donor with chronic lymphocytic leukemia. The CDR3 spells CASSSPGAANYGYTF. DNA for the CDR3: TGTGCCAGCAGTAGTCCAGGGGCAGCTAACTATGGCTACACCTTC.